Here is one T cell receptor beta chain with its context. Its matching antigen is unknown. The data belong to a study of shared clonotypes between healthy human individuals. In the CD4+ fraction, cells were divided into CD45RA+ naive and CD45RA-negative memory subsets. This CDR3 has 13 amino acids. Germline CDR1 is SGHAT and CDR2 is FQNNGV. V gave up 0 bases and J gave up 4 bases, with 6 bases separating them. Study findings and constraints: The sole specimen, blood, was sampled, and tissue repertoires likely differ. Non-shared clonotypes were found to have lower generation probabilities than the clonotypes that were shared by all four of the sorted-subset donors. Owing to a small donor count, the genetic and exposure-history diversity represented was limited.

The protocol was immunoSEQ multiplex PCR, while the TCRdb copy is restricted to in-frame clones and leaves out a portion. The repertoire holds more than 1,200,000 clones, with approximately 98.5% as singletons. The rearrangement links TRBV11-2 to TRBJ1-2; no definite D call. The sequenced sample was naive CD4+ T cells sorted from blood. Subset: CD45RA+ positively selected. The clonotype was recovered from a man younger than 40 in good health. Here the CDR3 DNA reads TGTGCCAGCAGCTTAGATTTGCTCTATGGCTACACCTTC. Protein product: CASSLDLLYGYTF. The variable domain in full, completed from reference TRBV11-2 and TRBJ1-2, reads EAGVAQSPRYKIIEKRQSVAFWCNPISGHATLYWYQQILGQGPKLLIQFQNNGVVDDSQLPKDRFSAERLKGVDSTLKIQPAKLEDSAVYLCASSLDLLYGYTFGSGTRLTVV.